Many counts were recorded for the clone carrying this T cell receptor beta chain. Its antigen remains unidentified. CDR3 length equals 15 residues. Germline CDR1 DFQATT, CDR2 SNEGSKA (reference sequence). Trimming stripped 0 bases from V and 10 bases from J, with 18 bases between. TCRdb redid the calling of the 5' RACE reads with MiXCR, one entry per CDR3 protein. This sample carries 24,000 or so distinct CDR3 sequences, over 3% of them seen once, and the ten largest clones take 29%. The data were obtained in a study of spatial heterogeneity in lung cancer. In the study overall: Detected beta-chain sequences consistently exceeded alpha-chain sequences. Overall study results and limits: Tumor TCRs that were ubiquitous and expanded showed up in blood more at resection than follow-up.

Sample time point: sample taken at primary tumor resection. Whole RNA from tumor, nontumor lung or frozen PBMC was sequenced unsorted. Sequences were derived from PBMCs, sampled at surgery. The receptor was isolated from a female donor with early-stage non-small cell lung cancer. This chain joins TRBV20-1 and TRBJ1-4; the D gene is possibly TRBD1 (5 bases). In DNA form, the CDR3 reads TGCAGTGCTAGAGATCTTAATGTTGCGGGGGGAAAACTGTTTTTT. Encoded protein: CSARDLNVAGGKLFF.